This TCR beta chain comes out of a study of blood T cell repertoires in COVID-19. Generated by immunoSEQ multiplex PCR, the TCRdb table keeps only in-frame clones and is missing some. The sample includes under 300,000 clones, about 80% seen only once; the top ten take 3.4%. A few counts support this clone. The CDR3 is 17 amino acids. Trimming left V 0 bases short and J 0 bases short, with 13 bases between. This TCR was sampled from a man aged 50 to 59 who had recovered from COVID-19. V gene TRBV23-1 combines with J gene TRBJ2-3; no clear D gene. TRBV23-1 is identified as an open reading frame with a role that is uncertain. Sequences were obtained from PBMCs or T cells enriched from blood (not recorded which). CDR3 amino acids: CASSQSLNRTSTDTQYF. The CDR3 region has the DNA TGCGCCAGCAGTCAATCCCTGAATAGAACTAGCACAGATACGCAGTATTTT.